This TCR beta chain was captured in a study of blood T cell repertoires in COVID-19. Study-level background: The United States, Italy and Spain were the sources of the acute and convalescent COVID-19 samples. Sample material is recorded as cDNA or gDNA derived from T cells, B-cell-depleted T cells, or PBMCs.

The CDR3 has 15 amino acids. V lost 1 base to trimming and J lost 8 bases, with 17 bases between them. CDR1 is SGHAT, CDR2 FQNNGV, per germline. In the original workflow: Quantification of nucleated cells was approximated via reference gene primer amplification. Only in-frame clones appear in the TCRdb table, and some are missing; sequencing was by immunoSEQ multiplex PCR. V and J calls and clone size come straight from that table; D and trimming were deduced from the DNA. The table shows around 350,000 clones, with 85% to 90% occurring only once. In its sample, this clone was seen a few times. The clonotype originates from a human donor in a cohort sampled during active COVID-19. The genes are TRBV11-2 and TRBJ1-1; TRBD1 might be the D (5 bases). Material for sequencing was peripheral blood. The CDR3 DNA is TGTGCCAGCAGCTTAGCCCAGGGTGGTCGGCAAGAAGCTTTCTTT. It specifies CASSLAQGGRQEAFF.